This T cell receptor (beta chain) appears in the sequencing data of a study of spatial heterogeneity in lung cancer. Study in general: Consistently, beta-chain sequences turned up in larger numbers than alpha-chain sequences did. For the average unique TCR and UMI combination, more than nine occurrences appeared in raw reads.

A unique molecular identifier was carried by every single TCR cDNA molecule. From the 5' RACE reads, TCRdb called clonotypes with MiXCR, one entry per CDR3 protein. The top ten clones hold 28% of a sample with 10,000 to 11,000 distinct CDR3 sequences, 5.5% to 6.5% of them seen once. In the case of this clonotype: This sequence may be a read error, since a much larger clone differs from it by one base.

As for time point: sample taken at primary tumor resection. The 55 to 90 donors had untreated early-stage non-small cell lung cancer. The germline V gene encodes CDR1 LNHDA and CDR2 SQIVND (reference sequence). This CDR3 spans 13 amino acids. Sequenced here: normal lung tissue next to the tumor, sampled at surgery. This TCR derives from a male donor with early-stage non-small cell lung cancer. The chain is built from TRBV19 and TRBJ1-1, with a possible D match to TRBD1 (5 bases). DNA for the CDR3: TGTGCCAGTATAGGGAAGGGGAGCACTGAAACTTTCTTT. Its translation: CASIGKGSTETFF. The whole variable domain, remainder taken from reference TRBV19 and TRBJ1-1, is DGGITQSPKYLFRKEGQNVTLSCEQNLNHDAMYWYRQDPGQGLRLIYYSQIVNDFQKGDIAEGYSVSREKKESFPLTVTSAQKNPTAFYLCASIGKGSTETFFGQGTRLTVV.